This T cell receptor beta chain was sequenced for a study of blood T cell repertoires in COVID-19. Study information: The United States, Italy and Spain provided the acute and convalescent COVID-19 samples.

This CDR3 is built from 15 residues. J was trimmed by 2 bases and V by 4 bases; bases with no gene match: 9. Germline V lookup: CDR1 SGHRS, CDR2 YFSETQ. The table came from immunoSEQ multiplex PCR; TCRdb's copy has only in-frame clones and leaves some out. The table lists 150,000 to 250,000 clones, approximately 82% of them singletons. Sequenced material: peripheral blood. The receptor was derived from a human donor with acute or convalescent COVID-19. The donor label of this sample is uncertain. The chain employs TRBV5-1 and TRBJ2-7; 7 bases are a match to TRBD1. DNA of the CDR3: TGCGCCAGCAGCCTCGACAGGGCGCTCCCCTACGAGCAGTACTTC. Translating it yields CASSLDRALPYEQYF.